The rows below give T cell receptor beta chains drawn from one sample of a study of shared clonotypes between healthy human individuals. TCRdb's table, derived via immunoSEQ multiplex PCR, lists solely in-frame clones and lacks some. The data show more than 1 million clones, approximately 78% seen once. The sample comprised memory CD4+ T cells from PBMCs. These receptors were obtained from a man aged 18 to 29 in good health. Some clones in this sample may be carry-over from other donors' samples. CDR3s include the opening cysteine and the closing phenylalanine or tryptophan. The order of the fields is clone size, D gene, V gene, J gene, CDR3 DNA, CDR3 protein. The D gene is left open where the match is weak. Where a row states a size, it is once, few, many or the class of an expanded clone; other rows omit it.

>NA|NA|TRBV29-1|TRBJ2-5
TGCAGCGTCTCACCTCAGCAAGAGACCCAGTACTTC
CSVSPQQETQYF
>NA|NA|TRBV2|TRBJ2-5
TGTGCCAGCAGCGTCGGGTCGATCCCGGGGGCCCAGTACTTC
CASSVGSIPGAQYF
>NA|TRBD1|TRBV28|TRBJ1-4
TGTGCCAGCGCCACTCCGGGACAGGGGCCTCCCGAGCTGTTTTTT
CASATPGQGPPELFF
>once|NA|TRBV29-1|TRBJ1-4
TGCAGCTCCCGGGAAGGGCCTTCTGAAAAACTGTTTTTT
CSSREGPSEKLFF
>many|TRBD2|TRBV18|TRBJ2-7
TGTGCCAGCTCACCACCGGGGGGGATCTACGAGCAGTACTTC
CASSPPGGIYEQYF
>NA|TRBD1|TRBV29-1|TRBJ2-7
TGCAGCGTTGAGAGGACAGGTACCTACGAGCAGTACTTC
CSVERTGTYEQYF
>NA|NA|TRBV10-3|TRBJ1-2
TGTGCCATCAGTGAGGGGCAGGGGAAGGTGTGGTATGGCTACACCTTC
CAISEGQGKVWYGYTF
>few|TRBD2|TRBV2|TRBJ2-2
TGTGCCAGCAGAAATAGCGGGATCCTGAACACCGGGGAGCTGTTTTTT
CASRNSGILNTGELFF
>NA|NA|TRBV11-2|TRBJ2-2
TGTGCCAGCAGCCCAGAACTCAGGGCCTCCGGGGAGCTGTTTTTT
CASSPELRASGELFF
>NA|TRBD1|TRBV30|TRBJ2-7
TGTGCCTGGCGGACAGGGGGGGCCTACGAGCAGTACTTC
CAWRTGGAYEQYF
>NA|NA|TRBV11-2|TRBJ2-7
TGTGCCAGCAGCCCCGGACAGCCGAGCTCCTACGAGCAGTACTTC
CASSPGQPSSYEQYF
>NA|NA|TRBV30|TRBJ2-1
TGTGCCTGGAGTCCCGTCAATGAGCAGTTCTTC
CAWSPVNEQFF
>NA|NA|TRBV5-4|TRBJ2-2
TGTGCCAGCAGCTTGGCGGGACGCCGTAGCACCGGGGAGCTGTTTTTT
CASSLAGRRSTGELFF
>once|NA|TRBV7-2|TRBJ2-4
TGTGCCAGCAGCTTAATCGGGCTTCAGCTCCACTTC
CASSLIGLQLHF
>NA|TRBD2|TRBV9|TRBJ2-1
TGTGCCAGCAGCTCTAGCGGGAACTCCTACAATGAGCAGTTCTTC
CASSSSGNSYNEQFF
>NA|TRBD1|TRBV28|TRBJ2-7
TGTGCCAGCAGTCGACAGGGACAGGGTTTAGATAAGCAGTACTTC
CASSRQGQGLDKQYF
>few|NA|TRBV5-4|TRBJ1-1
TGTGCCAGCAGCCAGACAGGTGGCAACACTGAAGCTTTCTTT
CASSQTGGNTEAFF
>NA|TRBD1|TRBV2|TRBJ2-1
TGTGCCAGCAAACGACAGGGACCATACAATGAGCAGTTCTTC
CASKRQGPYNEQFF
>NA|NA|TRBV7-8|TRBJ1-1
TGTGCCAGCAGCCTCCTGGGATGGGGGGGGAAGAACACTGAAGCTTTCTTT
CASSLLGWGGKNTEAFF
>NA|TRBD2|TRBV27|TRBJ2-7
TGTGCCAGCAGGTCTCTGGGACTAGCGGGAGGGCGATCCTACGAGCAGTACTTC
CASRSLGLAGGRSYEQYF
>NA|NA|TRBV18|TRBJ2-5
TGTGCCAGCTCACCGGCTCAAGAGACCCAGTACTTC
CASSPAQETQYF
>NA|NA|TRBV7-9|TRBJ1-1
TGTGCCAGCAGCAGGGTACACACTGAAGCTTTCTTT
CASSRVHTEAFF
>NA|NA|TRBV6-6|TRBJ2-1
TGTGCCAGCAGTTCGAGCGGACCCGATAACTACAATGAGCAGTTCTTC
CASSSSGPDNYNEQFF
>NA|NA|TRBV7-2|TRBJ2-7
TGTGCCAGCAGCTTACGAGGGGTCTACGAGCAGTACTTC
CASSLRGVYEQYF
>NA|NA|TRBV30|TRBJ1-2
TGTGCCTGGAGCGGTTCTCCGGGACACCCCACCTTC
CAWSGSPGHPTF
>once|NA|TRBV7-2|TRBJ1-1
TGTGCCAGCAGACTTGGTGGGGGCACTGAAGCTTTCTTT
CASRLGGGTEAFF
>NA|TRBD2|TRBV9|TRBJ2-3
TGTGCCAGCAGCACTAGCGGGTACACAGATACGCAGTATTTT
CASSTSGYTDTQYF
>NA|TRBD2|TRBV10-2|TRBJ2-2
TGCGCCAGCAGACAAACGCCGGGACTAGCGGGAGTCGCCGAAAGCACCGGGGAGCTGTTTTTT
CASRQTPGLAGVAESTGELFF
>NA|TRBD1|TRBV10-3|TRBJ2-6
TGTGCCACCAAGGAGCTGGGACAGGGCGGATCTGGGGCCAACGTCCTGACTTTC
CATKELGQGGSGANVLTF
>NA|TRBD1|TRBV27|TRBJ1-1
TGTGCCAGCAGTTGGGACAGGAGGAACACTGAAGCTTTCTTT
CASSWDRRNTEAFF
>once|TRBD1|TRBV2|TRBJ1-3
TGTGCCAGCAGTGGGACAGGGGGAAACACCATATATTTT
CASSGTGGNTIYF